This T cell receptor beta chain was sequenced in a study of blood T cell repertoires in COVID-19. For the study at large: Samples came from the United States, Italy and Spain, spanning acute and convalescent COVID-19. PBMCs, B-cell-depleted T cells, or T cells were the source of the cDNA or gDNA that made up the material.

How the authors handled the data: Amplifying reference gene primers gave estimates of nucleated cell counts. TCRdb keeps only in-frame clones here, not all; method: immunoSEQ multiplex PCR. V and J calls and clone size come straight from that table; D and trimming were deduced from the DNA. In the table there are 230,000 or so clones, about 79% of which are singletons. After removal of 6 bases from V and 4 bases from J, the junction contained 11 bases not matched to a gene. The CDR3 extends over 16 amino acids. The germline CDR1 and CDR2 sequences are MNHNY and SVGAGI (reference sequence). The clonotype originates from a middle-aged woman who had recovered from COVID-19. Sequencing was done on a sample of peripheral blood. The chain joins TRBV6-6 to TRBJ2-7, with TRBD1 matching 11 bases. The CDR3 protein is CASSYIGQGASYEQYF. The CDR3 DNA reads as TGTGCCAGCAGCTACATCGGACAGGGGGCGAGTTACGAGCAGTACTTC.